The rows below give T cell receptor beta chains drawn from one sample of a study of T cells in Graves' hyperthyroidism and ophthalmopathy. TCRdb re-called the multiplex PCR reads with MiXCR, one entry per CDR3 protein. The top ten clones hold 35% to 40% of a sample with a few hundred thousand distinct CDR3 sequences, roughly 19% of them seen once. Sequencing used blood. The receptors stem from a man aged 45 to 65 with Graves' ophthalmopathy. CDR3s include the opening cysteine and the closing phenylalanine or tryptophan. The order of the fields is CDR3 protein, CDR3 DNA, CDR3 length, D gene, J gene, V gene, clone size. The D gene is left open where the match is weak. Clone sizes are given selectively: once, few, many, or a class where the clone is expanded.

CDR3aa: CASSPFLVTDTQYF
CDR3nt: TGTGCCAGCAGCCCCTTCCTAGTAACAGATACGCAGTATTTT
len: 14
d_gene: -
j_gene: TRBJ2-3
v_gene: TRBV6-2/TRBV6-3
abundance: -

CDR3aa: CSARDWAQKNEQFF
CDR3nt: TGCAGTGCTAGAGATTGGGCCCAAAAAAATGAGCAGTTCTTC
len: 14
d_gene: -
j_gene: TRBJ2-1
v_gene: TRBV20-1
abundance: many

CDR3aa: CSAERTGVYGYTF
CDR3nt: TGCAGTGCTGAAAGGACAGGCGTTTATGGCTACACCTTC
len: 13
d_gene: TRBD1
j_gene: TRBJ1-2
v_gene: TRBV20-1
abundance: many

CDR3aa: CASTTGGRGQETQYF
CDR3nt: TGTGCCAGCACCACCGGGGGCAGGGGCCAAGAGACCCAGTACTTC
len: 15
d_gene: -
j_gene: TRBJ2-5
v_gene: TRBV9
abundance: many

CDR3aa: CASSVNAGTSRDNEQFF
CDR3nt: TGTGCCAGCAGCGTAAATGCCGGGACTAGCAGAGACAATGAGCAGTTCTTC
len: 17
d_gene: TRBD2
j_gene: TRBJ2-1
v_gene: TRBV9
abundance: many

CDR3aa: CASSARTSARNEQFF
CDR3nt: TGTGCCAGCAGCGCACGGACTAGCGCCAGAAATGAGCAGTTCTTC
len: 15
d_gene: TRBD2
j_gene: TRBJ2-1
v_gene: TRBV7-9
abundance: few

CDR3aa: CSVELFGSEQYF
CDR3nt: TGCAGCGTTGAGCTTTTCGGGTCCGAGCAGTACTTC
len: 12
d_gene: -
j_gene: TRBJ2-7
v_gene: TRBV29-1
abundance: -

CDR3aa: CATSEGGQGFYEQYF
CDR3nt: TGTGCCACCTCTGAGGGGGGACAGGGATTCTACGAGCAGTACTTC
len: 15
d_gene: TRBD1
j_gene: TRBJ2-7
v_gene: TRBV15
abundance: -

CDR3aa: CASSKRTGSHTDTQYF
CDR3nt: TGTGCCAGCAGTAAACGGACAGGGTCTCACACAGATACGCAGTATTTT
len: 16
d_gene: TRBD1
j_gene: TRBJ2-3
v_gene: TRBV6-1
abundance: -

CDR3aa: CASSLAIRGQGAYNEQFF
CDR3nt: TGCGCCAGCAGCTTGGCCATCCGGGGCCAGGGCGCCTACAATGAGCAGTTCTTC
len: 18
d_gene: -
j_gene: TRBJ2-1
v_gene: TRBV5-1
abundance: -

CDR3aa: CASSERSATDTQYF
CDR3nt: TGTGCCAGCAGTGAACGGTCTGCCACAGATACGCAGTATTTT
len: 14
d_gene: -
j_gene: TRBJ2-3
v_gene: TRBV2
abundance: many

CDR3aa: CSAPDGATGPYNEQFF
CDR3nt: TGCAGTGCTCCCGATGGGGCGACAGGACCTTACAATGAGCAGTTCTTC
len: 16
d_gene: -
j_gene: TRBJ2-1
v_gene: TRBV20-1
abundance: many

CDR3aa: CASSFIGGGTGEAFF
CDR3nt: TGTGCCAGCAGTTTTATAGGCGGGGGAACGGGTGAAGCTTTCTTT
len: 15
d_gene: -
j_gene: TRBJ1-1
v_gene: TRBV28
abundance: many

CDR3aa: CASSPGGLYKQYF
CDR3nt: TGTGCCAGCAGCCCGGGGGGGCTCTATAAGCAGTACTTC
len: 13
d_gene: TRBD2
j_gene: TRBJ2-7
v_gene: TRBV6-1
abundance: -

CDR3aa: CASGVGDTEAFF
CDR3nt: TGTGCCAGCGGGGTGGGTGACACTGAAGCTTTCTTT
len: 12
d_gene: -
j_gene: TRBJ1-1
v_gene: TRBV28
abundance: few

CDR3aa: CASSLEWGLAGENEQFF
CDR3nt: TGTGCCAGCAGCTTGGAATGGGGACTAGCGGGAGAAAATGAGCAGTTCTTC
len: 17
d_gene: TRBD2
j_gene: TRBJ2-1
v_gene: TRBV5-6
abundance: many

CDR3aa: CASRTLVSNQPQHF
CDR3nt: TGTGCCAGTAGGACGCTTGTAAGCAATCAGCCCCAGCATTTT
len: 14
d_gene: -
j_gene: TRBJ1-5
v_gene: TRBV19
abundance: -

CDR3aa: CSAISLAGVGTGELFF
CDR3nt: TGCAGCGCGATCTCCCTAGCGGGAGTTGGCACCGGGGAGCTGTTTTTT
len: 16
d_gene: TRBD2
j_gene: TRBJ2-2
v_gene: TRBV29-1
abundance: -

CDR3aa: CASSFQGARTDTQYF
CDR3nt: TGCGCCAGCAGCTTCCAGGGGGCCCGCACAGATACGCAGTATTTT
len: 15
d_gene: TRBD1
j_gene: TRBJ2-3
v_gene: TRBV5-1
abundance: -

CDR3aa: CSVEALAGQETQYF
CDR3nt: TGCAGCGTTGAGGCTCTAGCGGGCCAAGAGACCCAGTACTTC
len: 14
d_gene: TRBD2
j_gene: TRBJ2-5
v_gene: TRBV29-1
abundance: -

CDR3aa: CASSVEGRGYYNEQFF
CDR3nt: TGTGCCAGCAGTGTTGAGGGAAGGGGCTACTACAATGAGCAGTTCTTC
len: 16
d_gene: -
j_gene: TRBJ2-1
v_gene: TRBV6-4
abundance: -

CDR3aa: CASMSGGGFNEQFF
CDR3nt: TGTGCCAGTATGAGCGGAGGGGGCTTCAATGAGCAGTTCTTC
len: 14
d_gene: -
j_gene: TRBJ2-1
v_gene: TRBV19
abundance: -

CDR3aa: CASSVAKGTSGRSYNEQFF
CDR3nt: TGTGCCAGCAGCGTAGCGAAGGGGACTAGCGGGAGATCCTACAATGAGCAGTTCTTC
len: 19
d_gene: TRBD2
j_gene: TRBJ2-1
v_gene: TRBV9
abundance: many

CDR3aa: CASSVRPEQFF
CDR3nt: TGTGCCAGCAGTGTTCGACCTGAGCAGTTCTTC
len: 11
d_gene: -
j_gene: TRBJ2-1
v_gene: TRBV6-2/TRBV6-3
abundance: -

CDR3aa: CASSESGQSTDTQYF
CDR3nt: TGTGCCAGCAGCGAATCGGGACAGAGCACAGATACGCAGTATTTT
len: 15
d_gene: TRBD1
j_gene: TRBJ2-3
v_gene: TRBV5-6
abundance: many

CDR3aa: CASSLDAGERNEQFF
CDR3nt: TGTGCCAGCAGCTTAGATGCGGGAGAACGCAATGAGCAGTTCTTC
len: 15
d_gene: TRBD2
j_gene: TRBJ2-1
v_gene: TRBV11-3
abundance: -

CDR3aa: CAISESGTSGELEQYF
CDR3nt: TGTGCCATCAGTGAGTCGGGGACTAGCGGGGAGTTGGAGCAGTACTTC
len: 16
d_gene: TRBD2
j_gene: TRBJ2-7
v_gene: TRBV10-3
abundance: few

CDR3aa: CASRRQGGNTEAFF
CDR3nt: TGTGCCAGCAGACGTCAGGGAGGGAACACTGAAGCTTTCTTT
len: 14
d_gene: -
j_gene: TRBJ1-1
v_gene: TRBV27
abundance: -

CDR3aa: CASSLTPAGGTDTQYF
CDR3nt: TGCGCCAGCAGCTTGACCCCCGCGGGAGGCACAGATACGCAGTATTTT
len: 16
d_gene: TRBD2
j_gene: TRBJ2-3
v_gene: TRBV5-1
abundance: -

CDR3aa: CSATGTGVGELFF
CDR3nt: TGCAGTGCAACCGGGACAGGGGTCGGGGAGCTGTTTTTT
len: 13
d_gene: TRBD1
j_gene: TRBJ2-2
v_gene: TRBV20-1
abundance: few

CDR3aa: CASSQGGTVAYEQYF
CDR3nt: TGTGCCAGCAGCCAAGGTGGGACGGTCGCCTACGAGCAGTACTTC
len: 15
d_gene: -
j_gene: TRBJ2-7
v_gene: TRBV3-1
abundance: many

CDR3aa: CAISDRVGRGSNQPQHF
CDR3nt: TGTGCCATCAGCGATCGGGTCGGCAGGGGAAGCAATCAGCCCCAGCATTTT
len: 17
d_gene: -
j_gene: TRBJ1-5
v_gene: TRBV10-3
abundance: few